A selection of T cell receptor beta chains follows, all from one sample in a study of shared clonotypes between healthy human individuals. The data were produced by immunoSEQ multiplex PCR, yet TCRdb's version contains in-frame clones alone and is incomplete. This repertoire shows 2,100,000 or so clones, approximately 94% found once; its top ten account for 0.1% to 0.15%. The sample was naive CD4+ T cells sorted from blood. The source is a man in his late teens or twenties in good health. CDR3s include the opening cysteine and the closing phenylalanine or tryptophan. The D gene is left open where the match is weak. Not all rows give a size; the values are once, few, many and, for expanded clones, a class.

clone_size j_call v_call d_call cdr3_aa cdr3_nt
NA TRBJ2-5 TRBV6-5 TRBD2 CASSYSIGGRGETQYF TGTGCCAGCAGTTACTCTATTGGCGGGAGGGGGGAGACCCAGTACTTC
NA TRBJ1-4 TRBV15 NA CATSRDREKLFF TGTGCCACCAGCAGAGACAGGGAAAAACTGTTTTTT
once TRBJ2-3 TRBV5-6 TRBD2 CASSLVTSGRTSTDTQYF TGTGCCAGCAGCTTGGTGACTAGCGGGAGAACTAGCACAGATACGCAGTATTTT
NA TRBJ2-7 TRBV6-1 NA CASSVTERKPYEQYF TGTGCCAGCAGTGTAACAGAGAGGAAACCTTACGAGCAGTACTTC
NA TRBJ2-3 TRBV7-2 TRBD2 CASSLGGAGTSADTQYF TGTGCCAGCAGCTTAGGAGGGGCCGGGACTAGCGCGGATACGCAGTATTTT
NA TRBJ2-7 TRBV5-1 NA CASSFSGSSYEQYF TGCGCCAGCAGCTTCTCGGGGAGCTCCTACGAGCAGTACTTC
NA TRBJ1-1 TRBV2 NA CASSPLPAMNTEAFF TGTGCCAGCAGCCCCCTCCCGGCCATGAACACTGAAGCTTTCTTT
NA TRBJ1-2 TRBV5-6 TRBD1 CASSGQGRPNYGYTF TGTGCCAGCAGCGGACAGGGGCGACCCAACTATGGCTACACCTTC
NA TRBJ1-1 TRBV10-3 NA CAIGTGNTEAFF TGTGCCATCGGGACGGGGAACACTGAAGCTTTCTTT
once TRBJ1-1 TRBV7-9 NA CASSLELGNEAFF TGTGCCAGCAGCTTAGAGTTGGGGAATGAAGCTTTCTTT
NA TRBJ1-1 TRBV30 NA CAWSVRKGLAEAFF TGTGCCTGGAGTGTACGGAAGGGTCTGGCTGAAGCTTTCTTT
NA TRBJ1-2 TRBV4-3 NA CASSQAVGPTGYTF TGCGCCAGCAGCCAAGCGGTAGGGCCCACTGGCTACACCTTC
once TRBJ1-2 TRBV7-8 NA CASSSGRGYTYGYTF TGTGCCAGCAGCTCCGGACGGGGGTATACCTATGGCTACACCTTC
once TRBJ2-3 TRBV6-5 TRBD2 CASRPSGVLTDTQYF TGTGCCAGCAGACCCAGCGGGGTGCTGACAGATACGCAGTATTTT
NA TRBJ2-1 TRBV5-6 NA CASSLDGAGYNEQFF TGTGCCAGCAGCTTAGATGGTGCGGGGTACAATGAGCAGTTCTTC
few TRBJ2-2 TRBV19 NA CASTRTTGTGELFF TGTGCCAGTACCCGGACTACAGGCACCGGGGAGCTGTTTTTT
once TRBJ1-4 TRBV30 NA CAWSDRGNEKLFF TGTGCCTGGAGTGATAGGGGTAATGAAAAACTGTTTTTT
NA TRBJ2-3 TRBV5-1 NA CASSLAKDTQYF TGCGCCAGCAGCTTGGCCAAGGATACGCAGTATTTT
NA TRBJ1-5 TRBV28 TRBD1 CASSPWTGGGNQPQHF TGTGCCAGCAGTCCCTGGACAGGGGGCGGCAATCAGCCCCAGCATTTT
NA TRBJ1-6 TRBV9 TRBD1 CASSVSETGISPLHF TGTGCCAGCAGCGTATCGGAGACAGGGATTTCACCCCTCCACTTT
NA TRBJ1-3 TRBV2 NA CASTDNSGNTIYF TGTGCCAGCACAGATAACTCTGGAAACACCATATATTTT
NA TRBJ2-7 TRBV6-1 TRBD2 CASSASPTSVIYEQYF TGTGCCAGCAGTGCCTCGCCCACTAGCGTAATATACGAGCAGTACTTC
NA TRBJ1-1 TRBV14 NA CASSRDPRPRNTEAFF TGTGCCAGCAGCCGGGACCCGCGGCCCCGGAACACTGAAGCTTTCTTT
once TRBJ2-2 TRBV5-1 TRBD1 CASSQQGAGTGELFF TGCGCCAGCAGCCAACAGGGGGCGGGGACCGGGGAGCTGTTTTTT